Listed below are T cell receptor beta chains from one sample, sequenced in a study of cytomegalovirus exposure and HLA in healthy donors. Assay: immunoSEQ multiplex PCR; the TCRdb copy retains only in-frame clones and omits some. This sample has roughly 280,000 clones, with approximately 70% found just once. Source material: PBMCs. These receptors originate from a female donor in good health and CMV-seronegative. The CDR3 runs from the conserved cysteine through the conserved F or W. The D gene is left open where the match is weak. The size of a clone is reported for some rows only, either as once, few or many, or as a class for expanded clones.

abundance	v_gene	j_gene	d_gene	CDR3nt	CDR3aa
.	TRBV5-1	TRBJ2-7	.	TGCGCCAGCAGCCGGGAAGGGACGGTGGGAGGCCACGAGCAGTACTTC	CASSREGTVGGHEQYF
few	TRBV10-3	TRBJ2-7	.	TGTGCCATCAGTGAGACTTCATACGAGCAGTACTTC	CAISETSYEQYF
few	TRBV5-1	TRBJ2-3	TRBD1	TGCGCCAGCAGCTTGGGGGGACAGGGAGGAGATACGCAGTATTTT	CASSLGGQGGDTQYF
.	TRBV5-6	TRBJ1-4	.	TGTGCCAGCAGCCTCTACCGGGACGGGGGTGAAAAACTGGTTTTT	CASSLYRDGGEKLVF
few	TRBV4-1	TRBJ2-7	TRBD1	TGCGCCAGCAGCCAAGACTCGACAGGGGTATGGTACGAGCAGTACTTC	CASSQDSTGVWYEQYF
.	TRBV5-1	TRBJ1-5	.	TGCGCCAGCAGCTTGGACACCGCCAATCAGCCCCAGCATTTT	CASSLDTANQPQHF
.	TRBV30	TRBJ2-3	.	TGTGCCTGGAGCCAACGGGCAGATACGCAGTATTTT	CAWSQRADTQYF
.	TRBV11-2	TRBJ2-1	TRBD2	TGTGCCAGCAGCGAAGAAAGGACTAGCGGCAATGAGCAGTTCTTC	CASSEERTSGNEQFF
.	TRBV5-5	TRBJ1-1	.	TGTGCCAGCAGCTGGAGGGGGGAGGGGTACACTGAAGCTTTCTTT	CASSWRGEGYTEAFF
.	TRBV6-1	TRBJ1-2	.	TGTGCCAGCAGGGGGACAAAATCTGGCTACGCCTTC	CASRGTKSGYAF
.	TRBV5-1	TRBJ2-7	TRBD2	TGCGCCAGCAGGAACAGCGGGAGTCCCCACGAGCAGTACTTC	CASRNSGSPHEQYF
.	TRBV15	TRBJ1-6	.	TGTGCCACCAGCAGCACAGGGTATTTTTCACCCCTCCACTTT	CATSSTGYFSPLHF
.	TRBV4-1	TRBJ2-5	.	TGCGCTAGCAGCTATGGGCTCCCCCAAGAGACCCAGTACTTC	CASSYGLPQETQYF
.	TRBV5-4	TRBJ1-1	.	TGTGCCAGCAGCTTGAGGCAGGGGACTGAAGCTTTCTTT	CASSLRQGTEAFF
.	TRBV2	TRBJ2-3	TRBD2	TGTGCCAGCGGCCAAGGGCTAGCGGGACTAAATACGCAGTATTTT	CASGQGLAGLNTQYF
.	TRBV11-3	TRBJ2-7	.	TGTGCCAGCTCGAGGCCTCTGGGTCTCCCTTCCTACGAGCAGTACTTC	CASSRPLGLPSYEQYF
.	TRBV7-9	TRBJ2-1	TRBD2	TGTTCCAGCAGCCCATACAACCTAGCGGGCCTCAATGAGCAGTTCTTC	CSSSPYNLAGLNEQFF